Below are 2 T cell receptor beta chains sequenced from a single sample in a study of blood T cell repertoires in COVID-19. Some clones are missing from TCRdb's copy, which holds only in-frame ones; the method was immunoSEQ multiplex PCR. The table includes 71,000 or so clones, roughly 80% detected once. Sample: peripheral blood. These receptor sequences come from a man in his 70s with acute or convalescent COVID-19.

This sequence joins TRBV5-1 and TRBJ2-5; D is possibly TRBD2 (5 bases). Germline-derived CDR1 and CDR2 are SGHRS and YFSETQ. The CDR3 runs 15 residues. V was cut by 6 bases and J by 9 bases, with 24 bases left in between. The CDR3 region has the DNA TGCGCCAGCACCCCGCGTGAGGGAGCGGAGAGACCCCAGTACTTC. As protein: CASTPREGAERPQYF.

The V and J genes are TRBV6-2 or TRBV6-3 and TRBJ2-3; 10 positions match TRBD2. Germline CDR1 is MNHEY and CDR2 is SVGEGT. V dropped 2 bases and J dropped 4; count of bases not matched to a gene: 18. This CDR3 comprises 20 residues. CDR3 region: CASSYPSLAGVGMGSDTQYF. CDR3 bases: TGTGCCAGCAGTTACCCGTCCCTAGCGGGAGTAGGAATGGGGTCAGATACGCAGTATTTT.